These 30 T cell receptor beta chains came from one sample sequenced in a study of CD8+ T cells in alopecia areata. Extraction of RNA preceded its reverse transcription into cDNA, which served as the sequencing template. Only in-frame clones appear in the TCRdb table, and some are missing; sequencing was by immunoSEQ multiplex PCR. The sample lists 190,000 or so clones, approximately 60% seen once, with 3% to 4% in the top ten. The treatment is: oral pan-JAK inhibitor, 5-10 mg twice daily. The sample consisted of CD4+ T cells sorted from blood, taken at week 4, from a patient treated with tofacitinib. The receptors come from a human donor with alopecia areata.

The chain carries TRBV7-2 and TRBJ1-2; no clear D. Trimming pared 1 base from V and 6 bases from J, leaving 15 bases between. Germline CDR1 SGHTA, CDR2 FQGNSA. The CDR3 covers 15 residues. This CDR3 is CASSLVARQNNGYTF. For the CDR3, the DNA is TGTGCCAGCAGCTTAGTGGCAAGGCAGAACAATGGCTACACCTTC. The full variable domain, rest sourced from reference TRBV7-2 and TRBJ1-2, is GAGVSQSPSNKVTEKGKDVELRCDPISGHTALYWYRQSLGQGLEFLIYFQGNSAPDKSGLPSDRFSAERTGGSVSTLTIQRTQQEDSAVYLCASSLVARQNNGYTFGSGTRLTVV.

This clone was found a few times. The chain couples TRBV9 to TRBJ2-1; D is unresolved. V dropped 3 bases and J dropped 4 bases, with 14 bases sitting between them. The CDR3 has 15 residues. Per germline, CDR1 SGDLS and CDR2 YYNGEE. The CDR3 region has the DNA TGTGCCAGCAGCGAACTTATTTCAGGTTACAATGAGCAGTTCTTC. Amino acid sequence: CASSELISGYNEQFF.

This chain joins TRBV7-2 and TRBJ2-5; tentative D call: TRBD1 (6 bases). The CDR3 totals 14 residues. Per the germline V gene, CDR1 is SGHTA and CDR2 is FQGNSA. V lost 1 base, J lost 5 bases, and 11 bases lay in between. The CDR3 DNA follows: TGTGCCAGCAGCTTAGAGCGGACAGTCGAGACCCAGTACTTC. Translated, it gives CASSLERTVETQYF.

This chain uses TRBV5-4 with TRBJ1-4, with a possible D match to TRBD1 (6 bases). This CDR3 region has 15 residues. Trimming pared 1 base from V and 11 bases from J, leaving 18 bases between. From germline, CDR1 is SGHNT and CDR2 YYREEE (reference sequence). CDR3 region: CASSLSDSGRGKLFF. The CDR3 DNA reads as TGTGCCAGCAGCTTGAGTGACAGCGGAAGGGGGAAACTGTTTTTT.

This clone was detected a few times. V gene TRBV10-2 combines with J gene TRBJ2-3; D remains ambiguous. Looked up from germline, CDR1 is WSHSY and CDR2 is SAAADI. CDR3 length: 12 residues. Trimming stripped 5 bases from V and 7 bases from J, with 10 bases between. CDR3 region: CASSQTLHTQYF. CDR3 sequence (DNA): TGCGCCAGCAGTCAGACTCTTCATACGCAGTATTTT.

CDR3 DNA: TGCAGCGTTGAAGGGACAGGGAAAGGGGTTAATGGCTACACCTTC. As protein: CSVEGTGKGVNGYTF. The chain links TRBV29-1 to TRBJ1-2; 8 nucleotides match TRBD1. This CDR3 region has 15 residues. CDR1 and CDR2 (germline): SQVTM, ANQGSEA. The V segment lost 1 base and the J segment 6 bases; nucleotides outside the gene matches: 10.

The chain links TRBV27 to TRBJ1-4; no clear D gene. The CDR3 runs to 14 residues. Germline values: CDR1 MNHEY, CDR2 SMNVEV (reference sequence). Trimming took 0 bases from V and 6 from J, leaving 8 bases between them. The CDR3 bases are TGTGCCAGCAGTTTATCGGGTCCTTATGAAAAACTGTTTTTT. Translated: CASSLSGPYEKLFF. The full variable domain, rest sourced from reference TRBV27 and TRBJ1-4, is EAQVTQNPRYLITVTGKKLTVTCSQNMNHEYMSWYRQDPGLGLRQIYYSMNVEVTDKGDVPEGYKVSRKEKRNFPLILESPSPNQTSLYFCASSLSGPYEKLFFGSGTQLSVL.

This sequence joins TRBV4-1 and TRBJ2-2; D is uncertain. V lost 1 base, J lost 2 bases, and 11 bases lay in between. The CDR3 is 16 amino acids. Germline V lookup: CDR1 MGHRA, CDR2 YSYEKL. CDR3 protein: CASSQGPLFNTGELFF. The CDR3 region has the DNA TGCGCCAGCAGCCAAGGCCCCTTGTTCAACACCGGGGAGCTGTTTTTT.

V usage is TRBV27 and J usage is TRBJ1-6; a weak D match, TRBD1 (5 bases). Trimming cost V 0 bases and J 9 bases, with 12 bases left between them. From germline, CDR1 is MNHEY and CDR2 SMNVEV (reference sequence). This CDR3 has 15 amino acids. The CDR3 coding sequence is TGTGCCAGCAGTTTATCGAAGCAGGGACTTTCACCCCTCCACTTT. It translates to CASSLSKQGLSPLHF.

The CDR3 DNA sequence: TGTGCCAGCATGGCGGGACCTTACAATGAGCAGTTCTTC. It yields the protein CASMAGPYNEQFF. This chain links TRBV7-2 with TRBJ2-1; tentative D call: TRBD2 (6 bases). V was clipped by 7 bases and J by 4 bases, with 11 bases between them. CDR3 size: 13 residues. The V gene's germline CDR1 is SGHTA and CDR2 FQGNSA.

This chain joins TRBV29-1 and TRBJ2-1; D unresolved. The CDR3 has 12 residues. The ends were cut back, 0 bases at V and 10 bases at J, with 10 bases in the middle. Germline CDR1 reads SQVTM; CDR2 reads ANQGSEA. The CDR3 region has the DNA TGCAGCGTTGAAGATAGGAACAGCGAGCAGTTCTTC. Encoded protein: CSVEDRNSEQFF.

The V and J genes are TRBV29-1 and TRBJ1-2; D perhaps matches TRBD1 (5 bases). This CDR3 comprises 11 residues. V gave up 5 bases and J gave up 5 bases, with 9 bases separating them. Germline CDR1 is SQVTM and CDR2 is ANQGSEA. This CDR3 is CSVFQGYGYTF. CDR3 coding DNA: TGCAGCGTTTTCCAGGGTTATGGCTACACCTTC.

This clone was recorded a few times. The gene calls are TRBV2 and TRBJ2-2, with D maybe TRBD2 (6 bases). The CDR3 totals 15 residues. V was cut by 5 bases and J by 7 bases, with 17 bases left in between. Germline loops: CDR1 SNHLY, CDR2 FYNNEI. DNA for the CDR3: TGTGCCAGCAGTTATGGAGGGATCCCCATCGGGGAGCTGTTTTTT. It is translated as CASSYGGIPIGELFF.

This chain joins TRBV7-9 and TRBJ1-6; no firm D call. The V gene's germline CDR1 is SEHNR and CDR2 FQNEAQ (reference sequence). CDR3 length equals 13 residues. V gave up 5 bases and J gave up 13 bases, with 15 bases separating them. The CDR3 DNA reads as TGTGCCAGCAGCCTCGAGGTGGGTGGTCCCCTCCACTTT. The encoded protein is CASSLEVGGPLHF.

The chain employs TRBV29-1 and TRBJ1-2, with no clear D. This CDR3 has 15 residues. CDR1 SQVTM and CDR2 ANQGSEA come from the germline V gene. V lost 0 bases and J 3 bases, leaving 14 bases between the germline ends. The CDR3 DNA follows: TGCAGCGTTGAAGATCCCCCTGGCGTTTACTATGGCTACACCTTC. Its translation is CSVEDPPGVYYGYTF.

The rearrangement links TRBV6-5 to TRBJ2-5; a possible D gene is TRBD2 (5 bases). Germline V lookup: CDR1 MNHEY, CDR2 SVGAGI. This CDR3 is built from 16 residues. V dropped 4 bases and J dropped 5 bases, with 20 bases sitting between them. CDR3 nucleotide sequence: TGTGCCAGCAGTTCCCCCGGAGGATCTCGTACGGAGACCCAGTACTTC. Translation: CASSSPGGSRTETQYF.

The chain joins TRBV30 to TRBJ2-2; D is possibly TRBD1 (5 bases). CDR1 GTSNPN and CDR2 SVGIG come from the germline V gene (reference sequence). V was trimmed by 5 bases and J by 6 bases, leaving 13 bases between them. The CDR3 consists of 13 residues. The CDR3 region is CAWRRASPGELFF. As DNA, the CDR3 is TGTGCCTGGCGCAGGGCCAGCCCCGGGGAGCTGTTTTTT.

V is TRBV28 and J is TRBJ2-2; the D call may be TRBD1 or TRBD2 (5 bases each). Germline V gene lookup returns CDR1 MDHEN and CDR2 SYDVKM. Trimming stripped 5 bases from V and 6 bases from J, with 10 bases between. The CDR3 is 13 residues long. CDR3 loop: CASSRPGPGELFF. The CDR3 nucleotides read TGTGCCAGCAGTCGACCGGGACCCGGGGAGCTGTTTTTT.

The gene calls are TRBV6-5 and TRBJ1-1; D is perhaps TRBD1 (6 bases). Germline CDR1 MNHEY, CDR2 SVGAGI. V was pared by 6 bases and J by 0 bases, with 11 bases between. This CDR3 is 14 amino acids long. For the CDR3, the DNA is TGTGCCAGCAGATACGGACAGTTGAACACTGAAGCTTTCTTT. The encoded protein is CASRYGQLNTEAFF.

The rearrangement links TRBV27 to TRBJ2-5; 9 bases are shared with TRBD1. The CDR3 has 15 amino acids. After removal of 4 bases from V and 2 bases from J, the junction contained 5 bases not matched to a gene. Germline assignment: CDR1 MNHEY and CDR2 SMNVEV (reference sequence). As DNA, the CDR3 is TGTGCCAGCAGTTCAGCGGGACAGGGACAAGAGACCCAGTACTTC. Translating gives CASSSAGQGQETQYF.

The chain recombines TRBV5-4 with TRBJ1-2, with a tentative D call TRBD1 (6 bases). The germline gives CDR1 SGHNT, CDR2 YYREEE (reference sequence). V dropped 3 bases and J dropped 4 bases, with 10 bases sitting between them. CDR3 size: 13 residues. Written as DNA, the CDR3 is TGTGCCAGCAGCTCGACAGGATCCTATGGCTACACCTTC. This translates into CASSSTGSYGYTF.

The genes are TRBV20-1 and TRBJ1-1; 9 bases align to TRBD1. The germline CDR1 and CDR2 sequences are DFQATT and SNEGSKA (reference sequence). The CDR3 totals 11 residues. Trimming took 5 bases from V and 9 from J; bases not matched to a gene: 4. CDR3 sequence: CSALTGGKAFF. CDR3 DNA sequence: TGCAGTGCTCTCACAGGGGGCAAAGCTTTCTTT.

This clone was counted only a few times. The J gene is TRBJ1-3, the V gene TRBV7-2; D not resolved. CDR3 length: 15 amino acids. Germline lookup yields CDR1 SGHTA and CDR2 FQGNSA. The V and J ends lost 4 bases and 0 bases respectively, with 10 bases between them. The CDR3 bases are TGTGCCAGCAGCTCAAACCGGGGCTCTGGAAACACCATATATTTT. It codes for CASSSNRGSGNTIYF.

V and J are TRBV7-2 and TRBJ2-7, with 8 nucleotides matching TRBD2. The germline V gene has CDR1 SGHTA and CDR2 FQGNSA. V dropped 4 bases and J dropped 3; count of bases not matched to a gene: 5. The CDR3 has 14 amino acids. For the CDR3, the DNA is TGTGCCAGCAGCTACCAGCGGGGGAGCTACGAGCAGTACTTC. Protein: CASSYQRGSYEQYF.

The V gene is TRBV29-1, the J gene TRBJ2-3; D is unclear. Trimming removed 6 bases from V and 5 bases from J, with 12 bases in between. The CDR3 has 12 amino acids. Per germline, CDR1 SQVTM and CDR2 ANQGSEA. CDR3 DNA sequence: TGCAGCGTCCGATCCCGGCAAGATACGCAGTATTTT. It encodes CSVRSRQDTQYF.

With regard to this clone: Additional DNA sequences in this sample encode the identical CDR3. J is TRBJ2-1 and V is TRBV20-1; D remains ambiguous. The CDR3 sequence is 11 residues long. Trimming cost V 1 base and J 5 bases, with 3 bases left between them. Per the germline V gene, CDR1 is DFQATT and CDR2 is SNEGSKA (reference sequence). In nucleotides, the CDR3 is TGCAGTGCTAGAGGGGACAATGAGCAGTTCTTC. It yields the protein CSARGDNEQFF.

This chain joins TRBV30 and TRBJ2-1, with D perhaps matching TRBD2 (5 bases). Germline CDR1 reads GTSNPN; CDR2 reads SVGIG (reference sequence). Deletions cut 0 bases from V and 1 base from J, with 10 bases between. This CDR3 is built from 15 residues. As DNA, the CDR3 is TGTGCCTGGAGTGTAGGGAGTGGGTCCTACAATGAGCAGTTCTTC. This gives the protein CAWSVGSGSYNEQFF.

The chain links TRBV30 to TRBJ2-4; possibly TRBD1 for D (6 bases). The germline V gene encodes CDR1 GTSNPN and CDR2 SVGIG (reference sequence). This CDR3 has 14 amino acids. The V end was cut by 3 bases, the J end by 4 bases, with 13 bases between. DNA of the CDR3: TGTGCCTGGAGCCAAAGGGGGACAAAAAACATTCAGTACTTC. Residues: CAWSQRGTKNIQYF.

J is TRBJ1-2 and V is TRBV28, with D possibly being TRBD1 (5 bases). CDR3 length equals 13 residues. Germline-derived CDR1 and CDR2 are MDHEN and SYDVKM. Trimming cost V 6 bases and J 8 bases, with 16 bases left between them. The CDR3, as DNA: TGTGCCAGCAGCCGAGATCAGGGACGGGGCTACACCTTC. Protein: CASSRDQGRGYTF.

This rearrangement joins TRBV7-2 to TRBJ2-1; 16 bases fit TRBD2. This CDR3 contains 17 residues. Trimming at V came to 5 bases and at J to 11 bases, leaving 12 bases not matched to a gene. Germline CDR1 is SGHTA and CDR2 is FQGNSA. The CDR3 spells CASSLGLAGGNGMKQFF. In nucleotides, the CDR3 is TGTGCCAGCAGCCTGGGACTAGCGGGGGGGAACGGAATGAAGCAGTTCTTC.